This T cell receptor (beta chain) was documented in a study of CD8 T cells in ankylosing spondylitis. J was trimmed by 2 bases and V by 5 bases; bases with no gene match: 8. Germline V gene lookup returns CDR1 SGHRS and CDR2 YFSETQ. The CDR3 extends over 15 amino acids. Study-level results: Seemingly distinctive of ankylosing spondylitis blood was a TCR beta motif formed by eight highly homologous variants. The clones that were linked to disease were reported to be significantly enriched in matched synovial fluid samples from ankylosing spondylitis patients.

The table lists this clonotype with many counts. The antigen remains undetermined. 5'-RACE, quantitative and with molecular barcodes, yielded the TCR beta libraries. Using its own MiXCR run on the 5' RACE reads, TCRdb lists one record per CDR3 protein. The sample lists fewer than 550,000 distinct CDR3 sequences, about 5% occurring once. The chain is built from TRBV5-1 and TRBJ2-3, with 7 nucleotides matching TRBD1. The source is a male donor with ankylosing spondylitis. Sequencing used blood, either unsorted or a sorted T cell fraction (not recorded which). As DNA, the CDR3 is TGCGCCAGCAGAAGACAGGGCCTTCCCACAGATACGCAGTATTTT. It is translated as CASRRQGLPTDTQYF.